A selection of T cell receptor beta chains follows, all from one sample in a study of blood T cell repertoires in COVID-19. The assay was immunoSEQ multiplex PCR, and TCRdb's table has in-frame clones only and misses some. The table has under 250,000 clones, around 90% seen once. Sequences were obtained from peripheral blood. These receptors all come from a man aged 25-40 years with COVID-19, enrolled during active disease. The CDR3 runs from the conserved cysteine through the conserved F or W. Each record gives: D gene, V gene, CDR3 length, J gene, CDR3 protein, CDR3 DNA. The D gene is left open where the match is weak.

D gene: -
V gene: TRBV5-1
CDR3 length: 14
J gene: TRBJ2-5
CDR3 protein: CASKGAGIQETQYF
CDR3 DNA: TGCGCCAGCAAAGGGGCGGGAATACAAGAGACCCAGTACTTC

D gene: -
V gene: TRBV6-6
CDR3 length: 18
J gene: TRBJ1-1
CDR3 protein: CASNRKDTWEGGNTEAFF
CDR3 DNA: TGTGCCAGCAATCGAAAGGACACCTGGGAGGGAGGGAACACTGAAGCTTTCTTT

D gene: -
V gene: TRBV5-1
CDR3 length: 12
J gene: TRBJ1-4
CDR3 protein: CASSPHILMRCF
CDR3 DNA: TGCGCCAGCAGCCCCCATATCCTTATGCGCTGTTTT

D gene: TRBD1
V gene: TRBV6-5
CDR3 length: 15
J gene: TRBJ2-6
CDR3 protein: CASSYDRVGANVLTF
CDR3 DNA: TGTGCCAGCAGTTACGACAGGGTTGGGGCCAACGTCCTGACTTTC

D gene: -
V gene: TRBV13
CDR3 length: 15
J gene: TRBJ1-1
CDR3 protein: CASSLLRGPNTEAFF
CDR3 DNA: TGTGCCAGCAGCTTGCTCAGGGGCCCAAACACTGAAGCTTTCTTT

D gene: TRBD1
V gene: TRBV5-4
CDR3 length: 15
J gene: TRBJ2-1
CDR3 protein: CASSPRDRDFNEQFF
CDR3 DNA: TGTGCCAGCAGCCCCCGGGACAGGGATTTCAATGAGCAGTTCTTC

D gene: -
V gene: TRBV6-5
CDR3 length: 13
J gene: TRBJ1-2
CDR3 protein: CASSYGRKIDYTF
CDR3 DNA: TGTGCCAGCAGTTACGGCAGGAAGATAGACTACACCTTC

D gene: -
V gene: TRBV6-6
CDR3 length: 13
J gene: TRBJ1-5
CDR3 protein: CASSRGSNQPQHF
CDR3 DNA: TGTGCCAGCAGTCGCGGTAGCAATCAGCCCCAGCATTTT

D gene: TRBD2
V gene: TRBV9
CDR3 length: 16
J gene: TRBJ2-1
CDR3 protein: CASSGGTSGTYNEQFF
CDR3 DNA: TGTGCCAGCAGCGGCGGCACTAGCGGTACCTACAATGAGCAGTTCTTC

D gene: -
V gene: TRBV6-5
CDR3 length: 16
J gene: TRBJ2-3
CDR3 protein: CASSYSGLLATDTQYF
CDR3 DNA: TGTGCCAGCAGTTACTCGGGACTTCTGGCCACAGATACGCAGTATTTT

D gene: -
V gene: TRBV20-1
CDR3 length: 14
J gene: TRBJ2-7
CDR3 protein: CSASSAGPNYEQYF
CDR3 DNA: TGCAGTGCTAGTTCAGCGGGCCCGAATTACGAGCAGTACTTC

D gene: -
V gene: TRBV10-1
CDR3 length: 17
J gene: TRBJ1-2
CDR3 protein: CASSEGGEGRVNYGYTF
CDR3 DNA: TGCGCCAGCAGTGAAGGGGGGGAGGGCAGGGTGAACTATGGCTACACCTTC

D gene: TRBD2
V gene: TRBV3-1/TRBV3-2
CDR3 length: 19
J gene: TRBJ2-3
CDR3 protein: CASSQDFGTSGGAGDTQYF
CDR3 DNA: TGTGCCAGCAGCCAAGATTTCGGGACTAGCGGGGGGGCAGGGGATACGCAGTATTTT